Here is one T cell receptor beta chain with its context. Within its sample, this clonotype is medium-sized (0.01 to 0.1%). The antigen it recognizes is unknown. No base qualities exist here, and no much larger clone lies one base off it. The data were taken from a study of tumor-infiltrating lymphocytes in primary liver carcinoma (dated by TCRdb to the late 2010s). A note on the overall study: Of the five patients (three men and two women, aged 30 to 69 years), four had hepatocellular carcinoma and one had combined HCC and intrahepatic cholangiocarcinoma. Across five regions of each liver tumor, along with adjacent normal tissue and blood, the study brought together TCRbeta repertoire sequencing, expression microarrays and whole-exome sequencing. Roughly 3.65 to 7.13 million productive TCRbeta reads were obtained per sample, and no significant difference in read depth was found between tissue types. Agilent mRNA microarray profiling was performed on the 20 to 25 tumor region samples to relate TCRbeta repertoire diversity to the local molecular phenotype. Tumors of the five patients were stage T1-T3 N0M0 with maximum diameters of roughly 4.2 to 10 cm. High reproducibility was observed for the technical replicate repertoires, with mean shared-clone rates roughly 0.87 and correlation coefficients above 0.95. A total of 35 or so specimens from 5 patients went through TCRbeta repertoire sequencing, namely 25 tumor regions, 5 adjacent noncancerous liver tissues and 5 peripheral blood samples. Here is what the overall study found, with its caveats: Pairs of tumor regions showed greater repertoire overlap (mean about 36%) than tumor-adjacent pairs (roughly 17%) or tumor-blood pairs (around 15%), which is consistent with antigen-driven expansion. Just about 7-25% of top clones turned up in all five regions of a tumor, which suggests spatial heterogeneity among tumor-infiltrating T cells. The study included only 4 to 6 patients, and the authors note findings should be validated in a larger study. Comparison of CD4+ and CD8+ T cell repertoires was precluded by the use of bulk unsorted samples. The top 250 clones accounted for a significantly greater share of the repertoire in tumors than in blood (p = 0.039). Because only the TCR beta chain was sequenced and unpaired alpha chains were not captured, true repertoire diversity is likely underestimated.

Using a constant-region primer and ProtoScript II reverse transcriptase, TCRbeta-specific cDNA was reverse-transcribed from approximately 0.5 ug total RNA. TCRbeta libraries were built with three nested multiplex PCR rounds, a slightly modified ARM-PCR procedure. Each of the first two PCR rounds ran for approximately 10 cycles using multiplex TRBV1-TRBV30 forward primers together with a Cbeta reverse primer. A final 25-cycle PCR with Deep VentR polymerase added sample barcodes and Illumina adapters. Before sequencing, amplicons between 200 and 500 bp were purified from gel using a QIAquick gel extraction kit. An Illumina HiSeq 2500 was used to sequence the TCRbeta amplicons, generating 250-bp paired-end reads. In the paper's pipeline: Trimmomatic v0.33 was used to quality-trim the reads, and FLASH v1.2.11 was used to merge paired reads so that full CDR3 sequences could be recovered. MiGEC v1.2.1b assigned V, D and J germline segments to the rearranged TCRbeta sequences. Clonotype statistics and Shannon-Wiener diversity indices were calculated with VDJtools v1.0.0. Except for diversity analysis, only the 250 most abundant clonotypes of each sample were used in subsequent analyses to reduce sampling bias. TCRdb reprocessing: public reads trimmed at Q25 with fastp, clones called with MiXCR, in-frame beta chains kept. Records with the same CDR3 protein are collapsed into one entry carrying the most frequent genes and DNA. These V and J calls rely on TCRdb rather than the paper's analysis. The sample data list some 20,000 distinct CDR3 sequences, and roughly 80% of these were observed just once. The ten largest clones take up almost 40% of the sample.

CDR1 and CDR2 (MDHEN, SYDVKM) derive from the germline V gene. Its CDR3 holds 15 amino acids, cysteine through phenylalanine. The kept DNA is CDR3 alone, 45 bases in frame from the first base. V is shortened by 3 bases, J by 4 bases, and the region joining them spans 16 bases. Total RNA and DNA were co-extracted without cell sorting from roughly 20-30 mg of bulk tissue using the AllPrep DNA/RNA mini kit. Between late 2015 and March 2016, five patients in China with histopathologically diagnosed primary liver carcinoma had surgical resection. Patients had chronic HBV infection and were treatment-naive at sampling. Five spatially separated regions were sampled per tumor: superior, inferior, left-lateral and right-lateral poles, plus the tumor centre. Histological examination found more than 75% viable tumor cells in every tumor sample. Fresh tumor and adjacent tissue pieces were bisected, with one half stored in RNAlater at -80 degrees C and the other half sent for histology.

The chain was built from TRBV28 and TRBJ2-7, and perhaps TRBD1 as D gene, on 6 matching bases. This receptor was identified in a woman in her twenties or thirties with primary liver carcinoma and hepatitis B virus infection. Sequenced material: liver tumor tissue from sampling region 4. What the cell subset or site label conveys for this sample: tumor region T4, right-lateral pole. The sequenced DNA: TGTGCCAGCAGTTTGCACCCCCAGGGGTTTTACGAGCAGTACTTC. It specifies CASSLHPQGFYEQYF.